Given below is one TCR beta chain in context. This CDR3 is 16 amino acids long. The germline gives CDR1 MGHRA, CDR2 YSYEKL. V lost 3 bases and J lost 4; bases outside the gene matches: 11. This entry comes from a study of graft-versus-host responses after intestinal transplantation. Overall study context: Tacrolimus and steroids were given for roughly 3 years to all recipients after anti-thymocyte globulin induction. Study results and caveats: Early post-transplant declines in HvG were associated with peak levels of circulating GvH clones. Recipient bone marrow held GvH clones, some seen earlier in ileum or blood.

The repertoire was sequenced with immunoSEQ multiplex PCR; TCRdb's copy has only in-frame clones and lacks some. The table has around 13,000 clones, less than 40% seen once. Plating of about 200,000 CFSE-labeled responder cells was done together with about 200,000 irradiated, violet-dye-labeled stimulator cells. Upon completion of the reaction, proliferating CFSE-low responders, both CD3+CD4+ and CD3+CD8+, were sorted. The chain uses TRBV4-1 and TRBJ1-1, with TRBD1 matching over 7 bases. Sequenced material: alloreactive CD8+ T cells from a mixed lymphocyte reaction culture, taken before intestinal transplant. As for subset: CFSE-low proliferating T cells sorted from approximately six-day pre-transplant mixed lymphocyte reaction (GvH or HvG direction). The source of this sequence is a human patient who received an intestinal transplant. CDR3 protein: CASSQEPPGGGTEAFF. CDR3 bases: TGCGCCAGCAGCCAGGAGCCTCCAGGGGGAGGCACTGAAGCTTTCTTT.